These 14 T cell receptor beta chains share one sample of origin, sequenced in a study of PD-L1 blockade in urothelial cancer. Described time point: pretreatment peripheral blood. Profiling relied on immunoSEQ multiplex PCR, and the TCRdb table lists in-frame clones only, not all of them. The sample consists of some 74,000 clones, approximately 80% of them appearing once. The material sequenced was PBMCs, taken around atezolizumab (anti-PD-L1) treatment. The receptors shown here come from a man aged 40-49 years with urothelial cancer.

This sequence joins TRBV9 and TRBJ1-2; 9 bases match TRBD1. The germline CDR1 and CDR2 sequences are SGDLS and YYNGEE. The CDR3 loop spans 15 amino acids. V gave up 4 bases and J gave up 8 bases; unmatched junction bases: 12. CDR3 sequence: CASSSSTGGAQGYTF. In nucleotides, the CDR3 is TGTGCCAGCAGCTCCTCTACAGGGGGCGCACAGGGCTACACCTTC.

This clone appeared a single time. This rearrangement joins TRBV19 to TRBJ2-2; D is perhaps TRBD1 (5 bases). V lost 0 bases, J lost 4 bases, and 6 bases lay in between. The CDR3 spans 14 residues. Germline V lookup: CDR1 LNHDA, CDR2 SQIVND (reference sequence). CDR3: CASSIDDSTGELFF. CDR3 bases: TGTGCCAGTAGTATAGATGACAGCACCGGGGAGCTGTTTTTT.

This clone has just a few counts. The chain couples TRBV6-1 to TRBJ1-5; TRBD1 aligns across 7 bases. The CDR3 has 18 amino acids. CDR1 and CDR2 from the germline V gene are MNHNS and SASEGT. With V trimmed by 1 base and J by 11 bases, 20 bases remained unmatched. In DNA form, the CDR3 reads TGTGCCAGCAGTGAAGTCCGACAGGGTCACAGGGGAGCCAGGGCCCAGCATTTT. Residues: CASSEVRQGHRGARAQHF.

The J gene is TRBJ2-7, the V gene TRBV5-8, with TRBD2 as a possible D gene (6 bases). CDR1 SGHTS and CDR2 YDEGEE come from the germline V gene. Trimming cost V 2 bases and J 4 bases, with 13 bases left between them. This CDR3 is built from 14 residues. CDR3 bases: TGTGCCAGCAGCTTTGCGGGATTCCCTTACGAGCAGTACTTC. Its protein is CASSFAGFPYEQYF.

This chain links TRBV9 with TRBJ2-2, with TRBD2 matching over 8 bases. Germline lookup yields CDR1 SGDLS and CDR2 YYNGEE. The V gene end was trimmed by 3 bases and the J gene end by 5 bases; junction bases not matched to a gene: 6. This CDR3 is 15 amino acids long. The CDR3, as DNA: TGTGCCAGCAGCGCCGGGACTAGGCGGACCGGGGAGCTGTTTTTT. Its protein is CASSAGTRRTGELFF.

This chain joins TRBV5-1 and TRBJ2-7; D not certain. V dropped 1 base and J dropped 0 bases, with 8 bases sitting between them. The CDR3 consists of 14 residues. Germline lookup yields CDR1 SGHRS and CDR2 YFSETQ. As DNA, the CDR3 is TGCGCCAGCAGCTTGTCGAGGAGCTCCTACGAGCAGTACTTC. It yields the protein CASSLSRSSYEQYF.

The CDR3 is CASSFGQGRETQYF. The CDR3 DNA follows: TGTGCCAGTAGTTTCGGACAGGGAAGAGAGACCCAGTACTTC. V and J are TRBV19 and TRBJ2-5; the match to TRBD1 covers 8 bases. Germline lookup yields CDR1 LNHDA and CDR2 SQIVND (reference sequence). V was pared by 5 bases and J by 4 bases, with 6 bases of the junction left unmatched. CDR3 length equals 14 residues.

The chain joins TRBV28 to TRBJ2-2; 7 bases fit TRBD2. V lost 10 bases to trimming and J lost 9 bases; unmatched junction nucleotides: 20. CDR1 is MDHEN and CDR2 is SYDVKM in the germline V gene. The CDR3 covers 16 residues. The CDR3 nucleotides are TGTGCCACCATGAGGGGCCGGAGGGGAGGGTATAGGGAGCTGTTTTTT. Protein product: CATMRGRRGGYRELFF.

The chain combines TRBV5-1 with TRBJ2-2, with D tentatively TRBD2 (5 bases). The CDR3 is 15 residues long. The V gene's germline CDR1 is SGHRS and CDR2 YFSETQ. V lost 0 bases and J 3 bases, leaving 9 bases between the germline ends. The chain's CDR3 is CASSLAGTDTGELFF. DNA for the CDR3: TGCGCCAGCAGCTTGGCGGGAACAGACACCGGGGAGCTGTTTTTT. The full variable domain, with the rest looked up from reference TRBV5-1 and TRBJ2-2, is KAGVTQTPRYLIKTRGQQVTLSCSPISGHRSVSWYQQTPGQGLQFLFEYFSETQRNKGNFPGRFSGRQFSNSRSEMNVSTLELGDSALYLCASSLAGTDTGELFFGEGSRLTVL.

V is TRBV5-4 and J is TRBJ2-7; 9 nucleotides match TRBD1. The ends lost 9 bases at V and 3 bases at J; junction bases unmatched: 13. The CDR3 consists of 15 residues. Germline values: CDR1 SGHNT, CDR2 YYREEE (reference sequence). CDR3 nucleotide sequence: TGTGCCACCGCAGGGGGGACAGGGCTTCACTACGAGCAGTACTTC. Its protein is CATAGGTGLHYEQYF.

This chain links TRBV28 with TRBJ2-3; TRBD2 matches 8 bases. The germline V gene encodes CDR1 MDHEN and CDR2 SYDVKM. The CDR3 covers 16 residues. J lost 4 bases, V lost 1 base, and 7 bases had no gene match. In DNA form, the CDR3 reads TGTGCCAGCAGTTTATTGTGGACTAGCTCGGCAGATACGCAGTATTTT. Amino acids: CASSLLWTSSADTQYF.

The chain recombines TRBV28 with TRBJ1-4, with a possible D match to TRBD1 (5 bases). V lost 6 bases and J lost 2, with 16 bases in between. Germline assignment: CDR1 MDHEN and CDR2 SYDVKM. The CDR3 has 16 residues. The CDR3 is CASSGSGLGTNEKLFF. In nucleotides, the CDR3 is TGTGCCAGCAGCGGCTCAGGGCTCGGGACTAATGAAAAACTGTTTTTT.

The J gene is TRBJ2-7, the V gene TRBV28; tentative D call: TRBD1 (6 bases). CDR1 is MDHEN and CDR2 is SYDVKM in the germline V gene. The CDR3 is 16 amino acids. V lost 4 bases and J 0 bases, leaving 16 bases between the germline ends. The CDR3 region is CASSSSGAPFSYEQYF. CDR3 DNA: TGTGCCAGCAGTTCCTCAGGGGCACCTTTCTCCTACGAGCAGTACTTC. The full variable domain, its missing parts supplied by reference TRBV28 and TRBJ2-7, is DVKVTQSSRYLVKRTGEKVFLECVQDMDHENMFWYRQDPGLGLRLIYFSYDVKMKEKGDIPEGYSVSREKKERFSLILESASTNQTSMYLCASSSSGAPFSYEQYFGPGTRLTVT.

The chain employs TRBV5-1 and TRBJ2-1; D may be TRBD2 (6 bases). Trimming cost V 0 bases and J 5 bases, with 18 bases left between them. Germline assignment: CDR1 SGHRS and CDR2 YFSETQ. The CDR3 consists of 17 residues. CDR3: CASSLAQFLALHNEQFF. CDR3 nucleotide sequence: TGCGCCAGCAGCTTGGCCCAGTTTCTAGCGCTCCACAATGAGCAGTTCTTC.